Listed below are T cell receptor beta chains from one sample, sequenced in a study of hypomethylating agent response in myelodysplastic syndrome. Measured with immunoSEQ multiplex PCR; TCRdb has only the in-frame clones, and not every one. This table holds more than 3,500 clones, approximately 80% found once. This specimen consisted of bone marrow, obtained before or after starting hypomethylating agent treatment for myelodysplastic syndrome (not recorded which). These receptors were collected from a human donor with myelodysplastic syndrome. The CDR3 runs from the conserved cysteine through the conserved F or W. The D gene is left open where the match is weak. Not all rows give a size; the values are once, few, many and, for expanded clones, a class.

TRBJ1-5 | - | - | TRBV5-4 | CASSNYGNQPQHF | TGTGCCAGCAGCAACTATGGCAATCAGCCCCAGCATTTT
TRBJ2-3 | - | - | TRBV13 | CASSLQGNTDTQYF | TGTGCCAGCAGCCTGCAGGGAAACACAGATACGCAGTATTTT
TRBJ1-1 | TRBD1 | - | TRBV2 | CASGDRGGVNTEAFF | TGTGCCAGCGGGGACAGGGGAGGCGTGAACACTGAAGCTTTCTTT
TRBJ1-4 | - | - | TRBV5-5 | CASQSFPQSLTLEGEKLFF | TGTGCCAGCCAGTCCTTCCCACAGTCTTTGACTCTGGAGGGTGAAAAACTGTTTTTT
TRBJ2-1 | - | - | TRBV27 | CASSLVSLGGVEQFF | TGTGCCAGCAGTTTGGTTTCCCTGGGCGGAGTAGAGCAGTTCTTC
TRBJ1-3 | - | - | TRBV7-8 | CASSLAWGGSGNTIYF | TGTGCCAGCAGCTTAGCCTGGGGGGGCTCTGGAAACACCATATATTTT
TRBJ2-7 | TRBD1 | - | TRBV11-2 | CASSYRQGPYEQYF | TGTGCCAGCAGCTACCGACAGGGCCCCTACGAGCAGTACTTC
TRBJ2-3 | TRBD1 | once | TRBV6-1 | CASRRDREADTQYF | TGTGCCAGCAGAAGAGACAGGGAAGCCGATACGCAGTATTTT
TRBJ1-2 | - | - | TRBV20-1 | CSARANYGYTF | TGCAGTGCTAGAGCGAACTATGGCTACACCTTC
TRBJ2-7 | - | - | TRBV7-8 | CASDRDTSEQYF | TGTGCCAGCGATCGGGACACTTCCGAGCAGTACTTC
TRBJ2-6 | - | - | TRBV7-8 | CASSSLTVSSGANVLTF | TGTGCCAGCAGCTCATTGACGGTTAGCTCTGGGGCCAACGTCCTGACTTTC
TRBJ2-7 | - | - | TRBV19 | CASGPGLRYEQYF | TGTGCCAGTGGTCCGGGGTTAAGGTACGAGCAGTACTTC
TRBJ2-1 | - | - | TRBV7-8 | CASSLGEPTYNEQFF | TGTGCCAGCAGCTTAGGGGAACCTACCTACAATGAGCAGTTCTTC
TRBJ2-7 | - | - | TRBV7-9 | CASSSGPLGYEQYF | TGTGCCAGCAGCTCTGGGCCCCTCGGCTACGAGCAGTACTTC
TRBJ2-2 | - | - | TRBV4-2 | CASSFSRLRSAGELFF | TGTGCCAGCAGCTTTTCCCGGTTAAGGAGCGCCGGGGAGCTGTTTTTT
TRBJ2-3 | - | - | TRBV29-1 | CSVGHRGGDTQYF | TGCAGCGTTGGCCACCGTGGGGGGGATACGCAGTATTTT
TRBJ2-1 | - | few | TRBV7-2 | CASSGRLAGANEQFF | TGTGCCAGCAGCGGCCGATTGGCGGGGGCGAATGAGCAGTTCTTC
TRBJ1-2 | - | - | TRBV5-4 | CASSLAVGNYGYTF | TGTGCCAGCAGCTTGGCCGTGGGAAACTATGGCTACACCTTC
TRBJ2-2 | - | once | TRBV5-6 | CASSIARTQNTGELFF | TGTGCCAGCAGTATCGCCCGGACACAGAACACCGGGGAGCTGTTTTTT
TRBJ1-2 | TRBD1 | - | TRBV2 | CASSPGQGAFGYTF | TGTGCCAGCAGCCCGGGACAGGGGGCGTTCGGCTACACCTTC
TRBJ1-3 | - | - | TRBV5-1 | CASRPDTGSGNTIYF | TGCGCCAGCAGACCGGACACAGGCTCTGGAAACACCATATATTTT
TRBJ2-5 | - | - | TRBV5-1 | CASSFRERETQYF | TGCGCCAGCAGCTTCAGGGAGCGGGAGACCCAGTACTTC
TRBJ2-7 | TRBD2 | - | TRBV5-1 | CASGRGGLDEQYF | TGCGCCAGCGGCCGGGGGGGGTTAGACGAGCAGTACTTC
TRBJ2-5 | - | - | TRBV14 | CASSQGARSETQYF | TGTGCCAGCAGCCAAGGGGCGAGGAGTGAGACCCAGTACTTC
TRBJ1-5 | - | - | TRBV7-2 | CASSSTPGFNQPQHF | TGTGCCAGCAGCTCCACTCCGGGATTCAATCAGCCCCAGCATTTT
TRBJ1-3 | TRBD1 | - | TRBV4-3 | CASSQETGGTIYF | TGCGCCAGCAGCCAAGAAACAGGGGGCACCATATATTTT
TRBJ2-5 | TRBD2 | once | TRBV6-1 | CAIRTSGQETQYF | TGTGCCATCAGGACTAGCGGCCAAGAGACCCAGTACTTC
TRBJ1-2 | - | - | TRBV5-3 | CARSLDPGPNYGYTF | TGTGCCAGAAGCTTGGACCCGGGACCGAACTATGGCTACACCTTC
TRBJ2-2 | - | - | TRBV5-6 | CASSLFRTERTGELFF | TGTGCCAGCAGCTTATTCCGGACAGAGCGTACCGGGGAGCTGTTTTTT
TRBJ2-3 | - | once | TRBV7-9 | CASSFADTQYF | TGTGCCAGCAGTTTCGCAGATACGCAGTATTTT
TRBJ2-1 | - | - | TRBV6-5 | CASSRGLDYNEQFF | TGTGCCAGCAGCCGGGGACTTGACTACAATGAGCAGTTCTTC
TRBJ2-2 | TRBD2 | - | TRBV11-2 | CASSSAIERGDTGELFF | TGTGCCAGCAGCTCCGCGATCGAGCGGGGGGACACCGGGGAGCTGTTTTTT
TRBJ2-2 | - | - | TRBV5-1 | CASSLGRERRELFF | TGCGCCAGCAGCTTGGGACGAGAAAGAAGGGAGCTGTTTTTT
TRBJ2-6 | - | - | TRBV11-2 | CASSSPRGVTLSGANVLTF | TGTGCCAGCAGCTCCCCTCGCGGGGTTACCCTCTCTGGGGCCAACGTCCTGACTTTC
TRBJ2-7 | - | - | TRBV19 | CATRVGREQYF | TGTGCGACGCGAGTTGGTCGCGAGCAGTACTTC
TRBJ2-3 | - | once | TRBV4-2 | CASSQDAEQGWGTDTQYF | TGTGCCAGCAGCCAAGATGCGGAACAGGGCTGGGGCACAGATACGCAGTATTTT
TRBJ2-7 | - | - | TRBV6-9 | CASSSHEQYF | TGTGCCAGCAGTTCCCACGAGCAGTACTTC
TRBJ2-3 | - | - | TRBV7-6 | CASSSDYPHYTDTQYF | TGTGCCAGCAGCTCGGACTATCCCCACTACACAGATACGCAGTATTTT
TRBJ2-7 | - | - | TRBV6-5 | CASSYSRQGGIYEQYF | TGTGCCAGCAGTTACTCGAGGCAAGGGGGGATCTACGAGCAGTACTTC
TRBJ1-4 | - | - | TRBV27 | CASSSQGFANEKLFF | TGTGCCAGCAGTTCGCAGGGGTTCGCTAATGAAAAACTGTTTTTT
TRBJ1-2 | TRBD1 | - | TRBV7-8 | CASSFAGTGDGYTF | TGTGCCAGCAGCTTTGCCGGGACAGGGGATGGCTACACCTTC
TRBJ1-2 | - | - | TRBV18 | CASSPDSLYGYTF | TGTGCCAGCTCACCTGACAGCTTATATGGCTACACCTTC
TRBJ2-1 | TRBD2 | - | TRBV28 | CASSHPTSGGDEQFF | TGTGCCAGCAGTCACCCGACTAGCGGGGGGGATGAGCAGTTCTTC
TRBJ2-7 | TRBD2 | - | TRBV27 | CASSLSAGEWGYEQYF | TGTGCCAGCAGTTTATCTGCGGGAGAATGGGGCTACGAGCAGTACTTC
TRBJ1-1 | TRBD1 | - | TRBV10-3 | CAIREDRGVYTEAFF | TGTGCCATCAGGGAAGACAGGGGGGTTTACACTGAAGCTTTCTTT
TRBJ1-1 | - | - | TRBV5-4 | CASSFFTLNTEAFF | TGTGCCAGCAGCTTCTTCACACTGAACACTGAAGCTTTCTTT
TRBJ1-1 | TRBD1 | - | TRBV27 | CASSEDRGITEAFF | TGTGCCAGCAGTGAGGACAGGGGGATCACTGAAGCTTTCTTT
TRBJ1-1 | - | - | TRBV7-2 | CASSGGTGNTEAFF | TGTGCCAGCAGCGGGGGGACGGGGAACACTGAAGCTTTCTTT